This entry concerns a single T cell receptor (beta chain). Its antigen is undetermined. The entirety of the isolated RNA underwent reverse transcription, so expressed TCRB transcripts were sequenced. Only in-frame clones appear in the TCRdb table, and some are missing; sequencing was by immunoSEQ multiplex PCR. The sample records roughly 290,000 clones, about 7.8% being singletons. The data belong to a study of beta chain features in type 1 diabetes. About the research overall: Age and gender were similar between patients and healthy donors, as were cell yields. Broader study findings: A possible short-template PCR bias applies equally to patients and controls. Still unanswered here is whether HLA type influences TCRB rearrangement.

Sequenced material: central memory CD4+ T cells from blood. This receptor was identified in a woman aged 18-29 years in good health.

Here the CDR3 reads CASSLFQDGEQFF. The CDR3 DNA is TGTGCCAGCAGCTTATTTCAGGACGGTGAGCAGTTCTTC. The chain employs TRBV7-9 and TRBJ2-1; D is undetermined. Germline values: CDR1 SEHNR, CDR2 FQNEAQ (reference sequence). The CDR3 spans 13 residues. Trimming took 2 bases from V and 9 from J, leaving 11 bases between them. Full variable domain (rest looked up from reference TRBV7-9 and TRBJ2-1): DTGVSQNPRHKITKRGQNVTFRCDPISEHNRLYWYRQTLGQGPEFLTYFQNEAQLEKSRLLSDRFSAERPKGSFSTLEIQRTEQGDSAMYLCASSLFQDGEQFFGPGTRLTVL.